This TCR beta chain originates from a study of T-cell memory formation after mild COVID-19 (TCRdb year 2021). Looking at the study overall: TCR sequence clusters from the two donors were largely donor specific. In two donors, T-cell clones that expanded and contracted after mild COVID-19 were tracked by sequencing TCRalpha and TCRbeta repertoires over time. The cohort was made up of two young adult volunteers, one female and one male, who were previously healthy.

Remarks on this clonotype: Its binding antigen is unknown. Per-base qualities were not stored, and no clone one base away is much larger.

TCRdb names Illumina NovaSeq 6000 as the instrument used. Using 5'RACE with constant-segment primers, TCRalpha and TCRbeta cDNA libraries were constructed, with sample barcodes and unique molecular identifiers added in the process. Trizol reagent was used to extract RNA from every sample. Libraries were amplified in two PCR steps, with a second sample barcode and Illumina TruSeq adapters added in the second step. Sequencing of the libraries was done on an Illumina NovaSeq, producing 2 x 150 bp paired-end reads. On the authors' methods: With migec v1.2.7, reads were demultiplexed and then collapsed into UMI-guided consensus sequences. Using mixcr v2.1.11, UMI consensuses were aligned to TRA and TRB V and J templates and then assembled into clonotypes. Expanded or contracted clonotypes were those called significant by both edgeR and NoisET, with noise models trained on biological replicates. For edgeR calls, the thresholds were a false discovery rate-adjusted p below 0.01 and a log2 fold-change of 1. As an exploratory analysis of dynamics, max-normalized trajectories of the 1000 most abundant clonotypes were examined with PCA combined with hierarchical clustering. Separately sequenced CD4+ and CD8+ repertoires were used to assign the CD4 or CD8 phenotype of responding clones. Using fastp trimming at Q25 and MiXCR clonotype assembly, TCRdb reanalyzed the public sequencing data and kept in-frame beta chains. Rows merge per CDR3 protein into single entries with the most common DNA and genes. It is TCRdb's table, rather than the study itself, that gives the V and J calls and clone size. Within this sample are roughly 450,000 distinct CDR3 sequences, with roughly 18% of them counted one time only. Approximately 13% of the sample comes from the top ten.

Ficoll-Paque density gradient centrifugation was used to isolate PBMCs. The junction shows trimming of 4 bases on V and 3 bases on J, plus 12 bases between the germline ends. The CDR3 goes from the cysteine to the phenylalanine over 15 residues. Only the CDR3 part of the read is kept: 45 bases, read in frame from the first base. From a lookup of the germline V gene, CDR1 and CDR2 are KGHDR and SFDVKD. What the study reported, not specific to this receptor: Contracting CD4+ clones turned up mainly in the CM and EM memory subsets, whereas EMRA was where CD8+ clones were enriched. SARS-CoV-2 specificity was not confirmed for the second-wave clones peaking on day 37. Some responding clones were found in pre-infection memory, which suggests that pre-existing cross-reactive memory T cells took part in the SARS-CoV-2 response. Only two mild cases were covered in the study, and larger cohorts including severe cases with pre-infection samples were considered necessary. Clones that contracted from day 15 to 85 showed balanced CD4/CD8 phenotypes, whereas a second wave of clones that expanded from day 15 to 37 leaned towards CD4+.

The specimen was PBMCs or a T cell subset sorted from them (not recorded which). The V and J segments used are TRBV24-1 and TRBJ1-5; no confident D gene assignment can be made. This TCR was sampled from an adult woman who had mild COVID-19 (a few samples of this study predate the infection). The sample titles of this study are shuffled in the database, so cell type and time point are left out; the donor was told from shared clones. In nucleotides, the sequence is TGTGCCACCAGTGAGGCCAAAGGGAACAATCAGCCCCAGCATTTT. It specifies CATSEAKGNNQPQHF.